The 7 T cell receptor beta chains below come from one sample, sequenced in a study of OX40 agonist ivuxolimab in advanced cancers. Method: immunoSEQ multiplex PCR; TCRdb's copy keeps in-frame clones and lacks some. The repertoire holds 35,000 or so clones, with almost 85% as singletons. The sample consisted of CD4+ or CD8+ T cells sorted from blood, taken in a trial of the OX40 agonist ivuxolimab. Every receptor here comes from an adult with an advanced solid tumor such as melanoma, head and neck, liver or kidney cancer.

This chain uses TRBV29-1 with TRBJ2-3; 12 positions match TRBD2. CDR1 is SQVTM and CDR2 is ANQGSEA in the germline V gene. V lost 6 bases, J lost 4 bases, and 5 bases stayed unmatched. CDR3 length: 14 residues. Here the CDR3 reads CSVPSGGAADTQYF. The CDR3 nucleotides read TGCAGCGTCCCTAGCGGGGGGGCCGCAGATACGCAGTATTTT.

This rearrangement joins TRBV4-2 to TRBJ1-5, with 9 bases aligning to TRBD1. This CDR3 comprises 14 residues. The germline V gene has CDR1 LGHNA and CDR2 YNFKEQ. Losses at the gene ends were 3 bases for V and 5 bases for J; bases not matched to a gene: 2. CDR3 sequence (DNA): TGTGCCAGCAGCCAGACAGGGGGGGATCAGCCCCAGCATTTT. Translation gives CASSQTGGDQPQHF.

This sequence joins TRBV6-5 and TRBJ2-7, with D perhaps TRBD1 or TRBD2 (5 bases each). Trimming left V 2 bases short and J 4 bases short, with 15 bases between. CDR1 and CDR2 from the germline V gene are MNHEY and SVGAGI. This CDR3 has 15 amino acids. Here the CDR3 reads CASSYGAVARYEQYF. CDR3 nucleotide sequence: TGTGCCAGCAGTTACGGGGCAGTAGCGAGATACGAGCAGTACTTC.

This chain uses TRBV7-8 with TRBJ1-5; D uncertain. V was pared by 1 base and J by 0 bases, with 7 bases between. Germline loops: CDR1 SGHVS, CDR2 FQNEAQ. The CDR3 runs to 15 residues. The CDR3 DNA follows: TGTGCCAGCAGCTTAGGGCACCTTAGCAATCAGCCCCAGCATTTT. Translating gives CASSLGHLSNQPQHF.

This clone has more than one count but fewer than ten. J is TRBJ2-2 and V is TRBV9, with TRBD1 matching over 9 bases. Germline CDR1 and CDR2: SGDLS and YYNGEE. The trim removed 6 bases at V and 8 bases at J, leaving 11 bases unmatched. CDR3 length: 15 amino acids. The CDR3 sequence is CASNWGQGGSGELFF. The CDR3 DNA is TGTGCCAGCAACTGGGGACAGGGCGGATCGGGGGAGCTGTTTTTT.

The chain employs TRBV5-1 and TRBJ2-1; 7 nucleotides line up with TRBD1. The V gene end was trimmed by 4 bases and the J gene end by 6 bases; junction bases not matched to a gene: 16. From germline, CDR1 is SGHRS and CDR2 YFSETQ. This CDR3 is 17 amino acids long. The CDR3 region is CASSAFSGTATVNEQFF. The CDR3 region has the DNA TGCGCCAGCAGCGCCTTCTCCGGGACAGCGACGGTCAATGAGCAGTTCTTC.

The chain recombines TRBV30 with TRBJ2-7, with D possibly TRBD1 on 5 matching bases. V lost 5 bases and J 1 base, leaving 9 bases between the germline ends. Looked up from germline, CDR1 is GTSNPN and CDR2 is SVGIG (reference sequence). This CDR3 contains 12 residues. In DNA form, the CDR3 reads TGTGCCTGGGGAAGGGGTTCCTACGAGCAGTACTTC. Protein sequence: CAWGRGSYEQYF.